Listed below are T cell receptor beta chains from one sample, sequenced in a study of blood T cell repertoires in COVID-19. Measured with immunoSEQ multiplex PCR; TCRdb has only the in-frame clones, and not every one. The sample yields around 50,000 clones, 82% seen once. Sequenced sample: peripheral blood. The receptors come from a woman older than 75 with acute or convalescent COVID-19. CDR3s include the opening cysteine and the closing phenylalanine or tryptophan. The D gene is left open where the match is weak. The size field is filled for only some rows; it gives once, few, many or a size class.

d_call: TRBD1
v_call: TRBV5-1
clone_size: NA
j_call: TRBJ2-5
cdr3_nt: TGCGCCAGCAGCTTGCGGCCGCAGGGGGAATTGAAGACCCAGTACTTC
cdr3_aa: CASSLRPQGELKTQYF

d_call: TRBD1
v_call: TRBV19
clone_size: NA
j_call: TRBJ1-3
cdr3_nt: TGTGCCAGTAAGGAGGTGGGACAGAAAAGAAACACCATATATTTT
cdr3_aa: CASKEVGQKRNTIYF

d_call: NA
v_call: TRBV7-2
clone_size: few
j_call: TRBJ2-2
cdr3_nt: TGTGCCAGCAGCTTTAGCCGGACCGGGGAGCTGTTTTTT
cdr3_aa: CASSFSRTGELFF

d_call: NA
v_call: TRBV6-5
clone_size: NA
j_call: TRBJ2-4
cdr3_nt: TGTGCCAGCAGTTACTCGACGGGGGCCAAAAACATTCAGTACTTC
cdr3_aa: CASSYSTGAKNIQYF

d_call: TRBD1
v_call: TRBV27
clone_size: NA
j_call: TRBJ1-6
cdr3_nt: TGTGCCAGCAGTCTGACCGGGACAGGGGCTGGGGGGGATTCACCCCTCCACTTT
cdr3_aa: CASSLTGTGAGGDSPLHF

d_call: NA
v_call: TRBV11-3
clone_size: NA
j_call: TRBJ1-1
cdr3_nt: TGTGCCAGCAGCTTAGGCGAGAACACTGAAGCTTTCTTT
cdr3_aa: CASSLGENTEAFF

d_call: NA
v_call: TRBV11-3
clone_size: NA
j_call: TRBJ2-5
cdr3_nt: TGTGCCAGCAGCAAACAGGAGGGAAAGACCCAGTACTTC
cdr3_aa: CASSKQEGKTQYF

d_call: TRBD1
v_call: TRBV2
clone_size: NA
j_call: TRBJ2-7
cdr3_nt: TGTGCCAGCAGTGCGGCGGACAGGGACTACGAGCAGTACTTC
cdr3_aa: CASSAADRDYEQYF

d_call: NA
v_call: TRBV5-4
clone_size: NA
j_call: TRBJ2-2
cdr3_nt: TGTGCCAGCAGCTATGGGGGGTCGGCAGGGACGGCCACCGGGGAGCTGTTTTTT
cdr3_aa: CASSYGGSAGTATGELFF

d_call: TRBD1
v_call: TRBV27
clone_size: NA
j_call: TRBJ1-6
cdr3_nt: TGTGCCAGCAGTCCCCGGACAGGGGGGTCACCCCTCCACTTT
cdr3_aa: CASSPRTGGSPLHF

d_call: TRBD1
v_call: TRBV5-1
clone_size: NA
j_call: TRBJ1-2
cdr3_nt: TGCGCCAGCAGCTGGTCGGGACAGGAGTCTTCTGGCTACACCTTC
cdr3_aa: CASSWSGQESSGYTF

d_call: NA
v_call: TRBV5-5
clone_size: NA
j_call: TRBJ1-6
cdr3_nt: TGTGCCAGCAGCTTTACAGGGACTTCACCCCTCCACTTT
cdr3_aa: CASSFTGTSPLHF

d_call: TRBD1
v_call: TRBV13
clone_size: NA
j_call: TRBJ2-6
cdr3_nt: TGTGCCAGCAGCCCGGGGACAGGACCTCCATCGGGGGCCAACGTCCTGACTTTC
cdr3_aa: CASSPGTGPPSGANVLTF

d_call: TRBD2
v_call: TRBV7-9
clone_size: few
j_call: TRBJ2-3
cdr3_nt: TGTGCCAGCAGCTTTGTTCCCGGACTAGCGGGGGGAGATACGCAGTATTTT
cdr3_aa: CASSFVPGLAGGDTQYF

d_call: NA
v_call: TRBV28
clone_size: medium-sized
j_call: TRBJ2-1
cdr3_nt: TGTGCCAGCAGTTTCCCCGGGAATGAGCAGTTCTTC
cdr3_aa: CASSFPGNEQFF

d_call: TRBD1
v_call: TRBV10-2
clone_size: NA
j_call: TRBJ1-2
cdr3_nt: TGCGCCAGCAGTGAGGGTCGGGGGACAGGGGATGGCTACACCTTC
cdr3_aa: CASSEGRGTGDGYTF

d_call: NA
v_call: TRBV4-1
clone_size: NA
j_call: TRBJ1-3
cdr3_nt: TGCGCCAGCAGCCAAGAAGGGGTCCCTTGGGGAAACACCATATATTTT
cdr3_aa: CASSQEGVPWGNTIYF

d_call: NA
v_call: TRBV7-3
clone_size: NA
j_call: TRBJ2-2
cdr3_nt: TGTGCCAGCAGCCCCTCGGCAGGTGCCGGGGAGCTGTTTTTT
cdr3_aa: CASSPSAGAGELFF

d_call: TRBD2
v_call: TRBV27
clone_size: NA
j_call: TRBJ2-5
cdr3_nt: TGTGCCAGCAGTTTAAGGTGGCTTGGGACACCCGGGACTAGCGGGAGAAAGGAGACCCAGTACTTC
cdr3_aa: CASSLRWLGTPGTSGRKETQYF

d_call: TRBD1
v_call: TRBV2
clone_size: NA
j_call: TRBJ1-6
cdr3_nt: TGTGCCAGCAGTGGACAGGGCCATCGGTATAATTCACCCCTCCACTTT
cdr3_aa: CASSGQGHRYNSPLHF

d_call: TRBD2
v_call: TRBV7-6
clone_size: NA
j_call: TRBJ2-1
cdr3_nt: TGTGCCAGCAGCTTACTACCTAGCGGGAAGGCCAATGAGCAGTTCTTC
cdr3_aa: CASSLLPSGKANEQFF

d_call: NA
v_call: TRBV2
clone_size: few
j_call: TRBJ2-1
cdr3_nt: TGTGCCAGCAGTGACCTAGCTGGCAATGAGCAGTTCTTC
cdr3_aa: CASSDLAGNEQFF

d_call: TRBD2
v_call: TRBV5-1
clone_size: NA
j_call: TRBJ2-5
cdr3_nt: TGCGCCAGCAGCACCCGGACTAGCGGGAGTGGTGAGACCCAGTACTTC
cdr3_aa: CASSTRTSGSGETQYF

d_call: NA
v_call: TRBV5-4
clone_size: NA
j_call: TRBJ1-5
cdr3_nt: TGTGCCAGCAGCACAGACAGGAATCAGCCCCAGCATTTT
cdr3_aa: CASSTDRNQPQHF

d_call: TRBD2
v_call: TRBV19
clone_size: NA
j_call: TRBJ2-2
cdr3_nt: TGTGCCAGTAGGCGGGGGACGAACACCGGGGAGCTGTTTTTT
cdr3_aa: CASRRGTNTGELFF

d_call: TRBD1
v_call: TRBV3-1/TRBV3-2
clone_size: once
j_call: TRBJ1-1
cdr3_nt: TGTGCCAGCAGCCCCAACAAGGGGGCGTGGAACACTGAAGCTTTCTTT
cdr3_aa: CASSPNKGAWNTEAFF

d_call: NA
v_call: TRBV7-2
clone_size: NA
j_call: TRBJ1-2
cdr3_nt: TGTGCCAGCAGCTTTTTGTCCAGGGTGGACTATGGCTACACCTTC
cdr3_aa: CASSFLSRVDYGYTF

d_call: NA
v_call: TRBV27
clone_size: NA
j_call: TRBJ1-1
cdr3_nt: TGTGCCAGCAGGAAACAGAACTGGAACACTGAAGCTTTCTTT
cdr3_aa: CASRKQNWNTEAFF

d_call: TRBD2
v_call: TRBV7-8
clone_size: NA
j_call: TRBJ2-1
cdr3_nt: TGTGCCAGCAGCCCAGGTCGCCGCGGGGGGGTGCCTGAGCAGTTCTTC
cdr3_aa: CASSPGRRGGVPEQFF

d_call: TRBD2
v_call: TRBV5-4
clone_size: NA
j_call: TRBJ2-7
cdr3_nt: TGTGCCAGCAGTTGGGGGAGGGAGGGGTTTGAGCAGTACTTC
cdr3_aa: CASSWGREGFEQYF

d_call: NA
v_call: TRBV7-8
clone_size: few
j_call: TRBJ1-5
cdr3_nt: TGTGCCAGCAGCTTAGCTACAGGGCTTTCTAATCAGCCCCAGCATTTT
cdr3_aa: CASSLATGLSNQPQHF

d_call: NA
v_call: TRBV19
clone_size: NA
j_call: TRBJ1-6
cdr3_nt: TGTGCCAGTAGAAAAGAACAGATTAATTCACCCCTCCACTTT
cdr3_aa: CASRKEQINSPLHF

d_call: NA
v_call: TRBV6-5
clone_size: NA
j_call: TRBJ2-7
cdr3_nt: TGTGCCAGCAGTCTAAGGGGGTTTCACTACGAGCAGTACTTC
cdr3_aa: CASSLRGFHYEQYF

d_call: NA
v_call: TRBV27
clone_size: NA
j_call: TRBJ2-7
cdr3_nt: TGTGCCAGCAGGTCAGGGGAGCTTTCCTACGAGCAGTACTTC
cdr3_aa: CASRSGELSYEQYF

d_call: TRBD1
v_call: TRBV6-6
clone_size: NA
j_call: TRBJ1-4
cdr3_nt: TGTGCCAGCAGGGTACAGGGGGCCGGTAATGAAAAACTGTTTTTT
cdr3_aa: CASRVQGAGNEKLFF

d_call: TRBD2
v_call: TRBV7-2
clone_size: once
j_call: TRBJ2-3
cdr3_nt: TGTGCCAGCAGCTTAAACGGCCGGGTGACTAGCCGGACGGATACGCAGTATTTT
cdr3_aa: CASSLNGRVTSRTDTQYF

d_call: NA
v_call: TRBV7-2
clone_size: NA
j_call: TRBJ2-7
cdr3_nt: TGTGCCAGCAGCTTAGACTTCCCTCGAGAGCAGTACTTC
cdr3_aa: CASSLDFPREQYF

d_call: TRBD2
v_call: TRBV28
clone_size: NA
j_call: TRBJ2-3
cdr3_nt: TGTGCCAGCAGTTTCCCGGGGCCGGGACTAGCGGGGGGGCCCCAAGATACGCAGTATTTT
cdr3_aa: CASSFPGPGLAGGPQDTQYF